Reported below is one T cell receptor (beta chain). The sample is drawn from a study of blood T cell repertoires in COVID-19. Methods used by the authors: The authors estimated nucleated cell counts from reference gene primer amplification. Produced via immunoSEQ multiplex PCR; TCRdb's table is partial and in-frame only. V and J calls and clone size are as listed in that table; D and trimming were resolved from the DNA. The sample records around 86,000 clones, approximately 86% being singletons. Sequencing was carried out using peripheral blood. The sequence was obtained from a human donor in a cohort sampled during active COVID-19.

DNA of the CDR3: TGTGCCAGCAGCTTAGTTACAAGGGGGAATGGCTACACCTTC. It yields the protein CASSLVTRGNGYTF. The gene calls are TRBV11-2 and TRBJ1-2; maybe TRBD1 (6 bases). V dropped 1 base and J dropped 6 bases, with 12 bases sitting between them. This CDR3 has 14 amino acids. Germline loops: CDR1 SGHAT, CDR2 FQNNGV.